The source of this TCR beta chain is a study of response to subunit inactivated influenza vaccine. Overall study findings and caveats: Every seasonal influenza vaccination brings in few new T cells, the authors suggested.

J gave up 8 bases and V 7 bases, and 7 bases lay outside the gene matches. This CDR3 has 15 residues. Germline-derived CDR1 and CDR2 are SEHNR and FQNEAQ (reference sequence). About this clonotype itself: Its antigen is undetermined.

In TCRdb, the RT-PCR reads were re-called with MiXCR into one record per CDR3 protein. The table lists hundreds of thousands of distinct CDR3 sequences, approximately 14% of them singletons. The chain combines TRBV7-9 with TRBJ2-1; TRBD2 matches at 14 bases. The clonotype was recovered from a man in his fifties or sixties who received an inactivated influenza vaccine. Sequences were derived from PBMCs from blood, sampled 12 days after vaccination. The CDR3 sequence is CASNRLAGGRDEQFF. CDR3 DNA sequence: TGTGCCAGCAACCGACTAGCGGGGGGGCGGGATGAGCAGTTCTTC.